This TCR beta chain was sequenced in a study of blood T cell repertoires in COVID-19. Study overall: There were acute and convalescent COVID-19 samples, and they came from the United States, Italy and Spain. Sources were T cells, B-cell-depleted T cells, or PBMCs; the material itself was cDNA or gDNA.

Libraries were prepared by immunoSEQ multiplex PCR; TCRdb keeps only in-frame clonotypes and omits some of them. Of approximately 150,000 clones listed, around nine tenths are singletons. This clone was observed once. V was clipped by 0 bases and J by 5 bases, with 13 bases between them. The CDR3 spans 15 residues. Germline lookup yields CDR1 LGHNA and CDR2 YNFKEQ. Patients of the Seattle cohort, enrolled during active infection, were followed longitudinally. Source material: peripheral blood. This receptor was obtained from a woman older than 75 with COVID-19, enrolled during active disease. V and J are TRBV4-2 and TRBJ2-5, with D perhaps matching TRBD2 (6 bases). This chain's CDR3 is CASSQDGEGRETQYF. The CDR3 nucleotides read TGTGCCAGCAGCCAAGATGGCGAGGGGAGGGAGACCCAGTACTTC.